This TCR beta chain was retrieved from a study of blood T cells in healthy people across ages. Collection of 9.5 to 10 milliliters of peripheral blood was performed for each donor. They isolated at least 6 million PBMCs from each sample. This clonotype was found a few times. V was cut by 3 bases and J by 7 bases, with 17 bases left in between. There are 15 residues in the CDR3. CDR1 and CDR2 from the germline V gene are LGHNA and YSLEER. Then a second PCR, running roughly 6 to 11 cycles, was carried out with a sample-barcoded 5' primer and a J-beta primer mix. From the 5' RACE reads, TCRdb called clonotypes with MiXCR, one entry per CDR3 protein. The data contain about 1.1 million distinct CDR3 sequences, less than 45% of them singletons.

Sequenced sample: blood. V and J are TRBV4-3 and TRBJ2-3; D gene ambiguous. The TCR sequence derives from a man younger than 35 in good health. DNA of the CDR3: TGCGCCAGCAGCCAGCCAAATCAACGGCCCTATACGCAGTATTTT. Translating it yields CASSQPNQRPYTQYF.